This T cell receptor beta chain came from a study of blood T cell repertoires in COVID-19. On the study more broadly: Specimens from acute and convalescent COVID-19 originated in the United States, Italy and Spain. T cells, B-cell-depleted T cells, or PBMCs supplied cDNA or gDNA.

From germline, CDR1 is SNHLY and CDR2 FYNNEI. The CDR3 runs 13 residues. As handled by the study authors: The assay estimated nucleated cells by amplifying reference gene primers. TCRdb's copy holds only in-frame clones and misses some; the assay was immunoSEQ multiplex PCR. V and J calls and clone size come straight from that table; D and trimming were deduced from the DNA. Of approximately 240,000 clones listed, around 84% are singletons. Sequencing was carried out using peripheral blood. This clonotype originated in a woman in her forties who had recovered from COVID-19. The chain has TRBV2 and TRBJ2-3, with D tentatively TRBD2 (6 bases). CDR3 sequence: CALRGSRSDTQYF. The CDR3 nucleotides read TGTGCACTGCGGGGTAGTAGGTCAGATACGCAGTATTTT.